Sequencing of this T cell receptor (beta chain) was carried out in a study of T cell responses to AZD1222 COVID-19 vaccine. Study-level findings and limits: Distributed over spike, vaccine-associated CD4 TCRs predominated at 160-218 and 743-854. Baseline antibody screening turned up just six or seven seropositive AZD1222 recipients.

Germline lookup yields CDR1 KGHSH and CDR2 LQKENI. CDR3 length equals 16 residues. Trimming removed 3 bases from V and 5 bases from J; junction bases left unmatched: 7. Profiling relied on immunoSEQ multiplex PCR, and the TCRdb table lists in-frame clones only, not all of them. The table lists around 53,000 clones, more than 80% of them singletons. Of note for this clone: Antigen specificity is unknown.

This TCR derives from an adult in good health. The material sequenced was peripheral blood, taken on day 0 of MenACWY control vaccination. This chain links TRBV18 with TRBJ2-1; TRBD2 agrees at 10 bases. The CDR3 region has the DNA TGTGCCAGCTCACCTTTGCTAGCGGGAGCAGACAATGAGCAGTTCTTC. Amino acids: CASSPLLAGADNEQFF. The full variable domain, its missing parts supplied by reference TRBV18 and TRBJ2-1, is NAGVMQNPRHLVRRRGQEARLRCSPMKGHSHVYWYRQLPEEGLKFMVYLQKENIIDESGMPKERFSAEFPKEGPSILRIQQVVRGDSAAYFCASSPLLAGADNEQFFGPGTRLTVL.